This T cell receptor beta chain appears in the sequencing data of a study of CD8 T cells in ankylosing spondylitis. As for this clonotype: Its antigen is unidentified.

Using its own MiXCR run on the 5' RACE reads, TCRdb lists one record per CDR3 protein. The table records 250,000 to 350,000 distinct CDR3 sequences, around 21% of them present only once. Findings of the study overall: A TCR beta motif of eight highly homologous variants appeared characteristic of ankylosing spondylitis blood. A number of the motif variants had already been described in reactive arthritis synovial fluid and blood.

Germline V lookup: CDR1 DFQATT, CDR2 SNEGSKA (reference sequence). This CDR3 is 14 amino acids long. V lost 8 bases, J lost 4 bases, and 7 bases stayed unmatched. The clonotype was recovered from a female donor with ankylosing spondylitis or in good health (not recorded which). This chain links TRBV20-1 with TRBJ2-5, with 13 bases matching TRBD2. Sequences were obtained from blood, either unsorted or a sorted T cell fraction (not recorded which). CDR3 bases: TGCAGTTCAACTAGCGGGAGGGCCCGAGAGACCCAGTACTTC. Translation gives CSSTSGRARETQYF.